This TCR beta chain derives from a study of regulatory T cells in long-lasting Graves disease (dated by TCRdb to the early 2020s). General notes on the study: Patients with newly diagnosed Graves' disease had been on antithyroid drugs for under 3 months. The study took place in China and was registered as a clinical trial. This study used TCR sequencing and RNA sequencing of peripheral blood to compare persistent Graves' disease patients against newly diagnosed Graves' disease patients. A total of some 35 samples underwent TCR sequencing, from about 13 patients with persistent Graves' disease and roughly 20 patients with newly diagnosed Graves' disease.

What this sample's time point label stands for: newly diagnosed GD, antithyroid drugs for less than 3 months. RNA was extracted from PBMCs in TRIzol for both TCR sequencing and RNA sequencing. Graves' disease was diagnosed according to American Thyroid Association guidelines. Recruitment of patients was carried out at an endocrinology department in Xi'an, China. Each patient gave roughly 10 milliliters of peripheral blood, collected in an EDTA anticoagulant tube. Ficoll Paque Plus density gradient separation was used to isolate PBMCs, and no further T cell sorting was performed. RNA quality was checked with an Agilent 2100 Bioanalyzer and agarose gel, and concentration with a NanoDrop 2000. At least ten counts were recorded for this clonotype. Which antigen it targets is not known. Qualities for individual bases were not recorded, and no much larger clone is one base off. Ends trimmed: V by 1 base, J by 6 bases; bases unmatched to a gene: 4. There are 15 amino acids in the CDR3, from cysteine to phenylalanine inclusive. Solely the CDR3 DNA is kept, with 45 bases framed from the first base. The CDR1 and CDR2 encoded by the germline V gene are SGHTA and FQGNSA.

The library was produced with multiplex PCR. Sequencing relied on an Illumina HiSeq 4000. TCR beta libraries were built with iRepertoire HTBI primers and Arm-PCR amplification of CDR3 regions. Before sequencing, the PCR products went through gel purification. Per the source publication's procedure: Gene usage analysis of CDR3 amino acid clonotypes relied on the 55 to 80 TRBV and about 15 TRBJ segments identified across samples. COPE and FqMerger were used to merge filtered high-quality paired reads into contigs. BLAST was used to align contigs to IMGT TRBV, TRBD and TRBJ reference genes, and CDR3 was defined according to IMGT. Clonotypes above 0.1% frequency were classified as highly expanded clones. Repertoire diversity was measured by Shannon entropy, and V-J evenness by the Gini coefficient. A clonotype found in more than one individual was treated as public. In TCRdb, the public reads were trimmed at Q25 with fastp and aligned with MiXCR, with productive beta chains retained. Merged by CDR3 protein, the rows form single entries marked with the most common genes and DNA. Clone size and V and J calls follow TCRdb, not the original study. Present in this sample are some 340,000 distinct CDR3 sequences, 10% to 15% of which were seen just once. The leading ten clones occupy over 15% of the sample.

What the study reported, not specific to this receptor: Peripheral blood alone was examined, since thyroid tissue, which constituted the primary lesion, could not be accessed. Sequencing and analysis were restricted to the TCR beta chain. Persistent patients shared more public clonotypes among themselves (2,741) than newly diagnosed patients did (about 970). The authors acknowledged the small sample size as a limitation that may reduce accuracy. Persistent disease showed preferential use of TRBV28, TRBJ1-2 and TRBJ2-5, whereas newly diagnosed disease favored TRBV20-1 and TRBJ2-1. Persistent Graves' disease patients showed lower TCR Shannon entropy and fewer highly expanded clones than newly diagnosed patients, suggesting clonal expansion.

These data are also associated with another study on T cells in Graves' hyperthyroidism and ophthalmopathy. As that second study puts it: A patient counted as having stable Graves' hyperthyroidism if no progression to ophthalmopathy occurred over 18 months of follow-up. Hyperthyroidism patients were newly diagnosed, with disease duration under 2 months, and aged 18 to 65 years. Patients with uncontrolled infections, other autoimmune diseases, pregnancy or lactation were excluded. Diagnoses were established on the basis of clinical symptoms, serum thyroxine and TRAb, thyroid ultrasound, and orbital computed tomography. A first-round RT-PCR of the TCR CDR3 used the HTBI primer set with the Qiagen OneStep RT-PCR kit. Most expanded thyroid clonotypes (frequency above 0.001) were also found in blood, which suggests that blood repertoires may mirror thyroid immune responses. Ophthalmopathy was separated from stable hyperthyroidism by a 13 V-J signature model, with about 88% sensitivity and 81% to 82% specificity obtained in cross-validation and 80%/75% obtained in testing. In validation, the model predicted progression to ophthalmopathy with approximately 71% sensitivity and around 72% specificity, a median of 6.5 months before onset. A discovery cohort of around 98 patients, roughly 45 with Graves' ophthalmopathy and approximately 57 with stable Graves' hyperthyroidism, was used to find distinguishing TCR V-J signatures. Prospective prediction of ophthalmopathy was tested in an independent validation cohort consisting of 18 to 20 hyperthyroidism patients and around 16 patients who later progressed to ophthalmopathy. The approximately 98 discovery patients were randomly divided into training and test sets at a 7:3 ratio. The study also compared thyroid tissue and blood T-cell repertoires from about six Graves' hyperthyroidism patients. Once sampling was done, hyperthyroidism patients were given methimazole at a starting dose of 30 mg daily, whereas ophthalmopathy patients were given high-dose intravenous methylprednisolone. The libraries were constructed in a second round of multiplex PCR and then size-selected and purified. Sequencing of the libraries was done on an Illumina HiSeq2000 using paired-end 100 bp reads. SOAPnuke was used to process the raw data, removing reads that contained adapters or uncalled bases, had a mean Phred below 15, or lacked an exact match to the constant primer or identifier. COPE v1.2.5 was used to merge high-quality paired reads, and clonotypes were defined as unique nucleotide sequences. MiTCR v1.1 was used to align the clonotypes against IMGT TRBV, TRBD and TRBJ reference segments. The analysis included only V-J combinations with a frequency above 0.0001, which together covered about 99% of the repertoires. A TCS score was defined as the ratio of F50 (clonal expansion) to E x V (chaos), with BLOSUM62-based TCRdist applied between CDR3 peptides within each V-J. Welch's t-statistics and random forest reduced several hundred V-J features to under 15, which were used in a naive Bayes classifier (R e1071). No statistical method was used to fix the sample size in advance, and group allocation was not hidden from the investigators. According to the paper, TCR Vbeta CDR3 sequencing was carried out on over 130 peripheral blood samples, which came from under 50 ophthalmopathy, around 74 hyperthyroidism and roughly 17 progressor patients.

Recombination connected TRBV7-2 to TRBJ2-3, with TRBD2 matching 10 junction bases. This specimen was peripheral blood mononuclear cells (PBMCs), taken at new diagnosis, from a patient treated with antithyroid drugs. The TCR was taken from a woman aged 18-29 years with Graves disease. Donor details come from another sample of the same person, matched by shared clones. The DNA reads TGTGCCAGCAGCTTAGGTTCTAGCGGGGGTGATACGCAGTATTTT. This codes for CASSLGSSGGDTQYF.